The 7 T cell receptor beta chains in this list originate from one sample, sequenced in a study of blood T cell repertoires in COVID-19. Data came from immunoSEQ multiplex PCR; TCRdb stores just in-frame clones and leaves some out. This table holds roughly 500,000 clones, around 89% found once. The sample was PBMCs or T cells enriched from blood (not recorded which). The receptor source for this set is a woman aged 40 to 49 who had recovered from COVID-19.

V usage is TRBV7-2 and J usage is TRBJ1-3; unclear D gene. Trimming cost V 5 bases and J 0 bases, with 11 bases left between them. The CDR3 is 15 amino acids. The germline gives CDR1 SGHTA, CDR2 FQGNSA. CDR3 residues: CASSPNLSSGNTIYF. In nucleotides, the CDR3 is TGTGCCAGCAGCCCAAACTTATCCTCTGGAAACACCATATATTTT.

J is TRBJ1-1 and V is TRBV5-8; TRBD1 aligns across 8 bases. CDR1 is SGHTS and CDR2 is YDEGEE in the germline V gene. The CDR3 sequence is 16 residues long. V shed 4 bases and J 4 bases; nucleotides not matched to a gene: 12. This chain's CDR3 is CASSAGQGSGSTEAFF. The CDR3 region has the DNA TGTGCCAGCAGCGCCGGACAGGGCTCAGGGAGCACTGAAGCTTTCTTT.

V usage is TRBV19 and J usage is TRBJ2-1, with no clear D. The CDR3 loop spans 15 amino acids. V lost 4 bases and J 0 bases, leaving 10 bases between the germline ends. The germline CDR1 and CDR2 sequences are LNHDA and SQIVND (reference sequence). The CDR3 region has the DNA TGTGCCAGTAGTAGGGCTCCACGCTCCTACAATGAGCAGTTCTTC. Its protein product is CASSRAPRSYNEQFF.

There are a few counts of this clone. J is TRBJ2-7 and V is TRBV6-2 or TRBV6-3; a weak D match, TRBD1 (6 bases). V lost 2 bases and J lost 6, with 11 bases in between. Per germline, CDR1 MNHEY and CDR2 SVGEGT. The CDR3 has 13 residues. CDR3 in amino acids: CASSYVKQGEQYF. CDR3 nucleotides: TGTGCCAGCAGTTACGTAAAACAGGGCGAGCAGTACTTC.

In nucleotides, the CDR3 is TGCGCCAGCAGCTTCGGACAGGGGACAGATACGCAGTATTTT. It specifies CASSFGQGTDTQYF. V gene TRBV5-1 combines with J gene TRBJ2-3; TRBD1 aligns across 9 bases. Germline V lookup: CDR1 SGHRS, CDR2 YFSETQ. V trimming: 2 bases; J trimming: 3 bases; junction bases outside the gene matches: 1. The CDR3 is made up of 14 amino acids.

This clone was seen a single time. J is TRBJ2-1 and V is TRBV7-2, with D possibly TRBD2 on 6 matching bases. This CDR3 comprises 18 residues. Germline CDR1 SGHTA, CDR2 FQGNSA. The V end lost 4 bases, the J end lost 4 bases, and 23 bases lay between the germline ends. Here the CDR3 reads CASSSLGGSGRGYNEQFF. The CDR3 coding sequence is TGTGCCAGCAGCTCCCTAGGAGGGAGCGGGCGAGGTTACAATGAGCAGTTCTTC. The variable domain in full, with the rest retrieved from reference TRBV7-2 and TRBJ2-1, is GAGVSQSPSNKVTEKGKDVELRCDPISGHTALYWYRQSLGQGLEFLIYFQGNSAPDKSGLPSDRFSAERTGGSVSTLTIQRTQQEDSAVYLCASSSLGGSGRGYNEQFFGPGTRLTVL.

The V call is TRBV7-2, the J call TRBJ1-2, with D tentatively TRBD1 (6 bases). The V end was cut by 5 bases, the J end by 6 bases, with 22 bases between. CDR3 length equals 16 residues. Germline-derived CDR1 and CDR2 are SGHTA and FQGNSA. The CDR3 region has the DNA TGTGCCAGCAGCCCGACAGGCCCCATCCGACAGGATGGCTACACCTTC. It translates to CASSPTGPIRQDGYTF.